The clone carrying this TCR beta chain was counted at least ten times. The target antigen is unknown. All of the donors were Caucasians in good health. CDR3 length: 17 amino acids. Unmatched junction bases numbered 8, after V lost 0 bases and J lost 3 bases. Germline V lookup: CDR1 SGHRS, CDR2 YFSETQ. The source of the sample is a study of identical twins. General study results and limits: Out-of-frame alpha sequences shared between twins exhibited an excess of low generation probability. Conclusions rested on cross-sectional statistics rather than following the same donors.

Template switching added a universal primer site; cDNA carried unique molecular identifiers. MiXCR was run by TCRdb on the 5' RACE reads, yielding one entry per CDR3 protein. The table has 200,000 to 250,000 distinct CDR3 sequences, 7.5% seen once; the top ten hold approximately 2%. This same sample was also taken into another study, of yellow fever vaccine responses in identical twins.

The TCR comes from a young woman in good health. The sample consisted of memory (CD45RO+) T cells sorted from blood. The chain links TRBV5-1 to TRBJ2-1; 8 bases agree with TRBD2. This CDR3 is CASSLEPGGRFYNEQFF. DNA for the CDR3: TGCGCCAGCAGCTTGGAGCCGGGGGGGCGATTCTACAATGAGCAGTTCTTC.